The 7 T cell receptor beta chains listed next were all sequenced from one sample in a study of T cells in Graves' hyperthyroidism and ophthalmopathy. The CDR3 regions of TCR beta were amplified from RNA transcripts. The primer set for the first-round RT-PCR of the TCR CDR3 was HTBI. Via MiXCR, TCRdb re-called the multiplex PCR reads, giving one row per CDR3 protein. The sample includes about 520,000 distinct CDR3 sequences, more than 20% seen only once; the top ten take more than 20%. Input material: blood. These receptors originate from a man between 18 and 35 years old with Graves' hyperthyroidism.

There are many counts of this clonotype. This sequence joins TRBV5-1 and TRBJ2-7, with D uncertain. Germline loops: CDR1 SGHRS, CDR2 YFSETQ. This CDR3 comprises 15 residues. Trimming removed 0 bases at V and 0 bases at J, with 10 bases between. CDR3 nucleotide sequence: TGCGCCAGCAGCTTGGACGGCCGTAGCTCCTACGAGCAGTACTTC. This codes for CASSLDGRSSYEQYF.

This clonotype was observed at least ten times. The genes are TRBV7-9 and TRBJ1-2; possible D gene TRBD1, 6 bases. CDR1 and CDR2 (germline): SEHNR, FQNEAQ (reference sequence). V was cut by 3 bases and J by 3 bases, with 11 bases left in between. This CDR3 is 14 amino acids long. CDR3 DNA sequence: TGTGCCAGCAGCTTTACAGGGCCGTACTATGGCTACACCTTC. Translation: CASSFTGPYYGYTF.

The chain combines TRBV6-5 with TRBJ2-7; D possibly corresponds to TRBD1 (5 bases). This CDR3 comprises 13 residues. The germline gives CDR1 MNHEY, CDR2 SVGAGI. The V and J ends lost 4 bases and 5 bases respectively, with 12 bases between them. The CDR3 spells CASSLVQDDEQYF. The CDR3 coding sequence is TGTGCCAGCAGTTTAGTACAGGATGACGAGCAGTACTTC.

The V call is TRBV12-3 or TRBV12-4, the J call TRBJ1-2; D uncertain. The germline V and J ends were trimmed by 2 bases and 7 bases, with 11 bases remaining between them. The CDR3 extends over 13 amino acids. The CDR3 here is CASSLTDLGGYTF. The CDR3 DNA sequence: TGTGCCAGCAGTTTAACCGACTTGGGTGGCTACACCTTC.

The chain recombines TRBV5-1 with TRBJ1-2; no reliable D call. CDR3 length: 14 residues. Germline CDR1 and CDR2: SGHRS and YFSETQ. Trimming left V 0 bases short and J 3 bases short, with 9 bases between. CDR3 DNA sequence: TGCGCCAGCAGCTTGGACGTAGGAGACTATGGCTACACCTTC. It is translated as CASSLDVGDYGYTF.

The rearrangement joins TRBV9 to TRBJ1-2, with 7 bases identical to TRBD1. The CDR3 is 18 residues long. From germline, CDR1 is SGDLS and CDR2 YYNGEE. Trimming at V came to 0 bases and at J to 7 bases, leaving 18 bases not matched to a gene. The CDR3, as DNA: TGTGCCAGCAGCGTAGGGATGATGAGGGACAGCGCCTTGAGTGGCTACACCTTC. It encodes CASSVGMMRDSALSGYTF. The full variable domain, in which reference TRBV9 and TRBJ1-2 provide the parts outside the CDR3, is DSGVTQTPKHLITATGQRVTLRCSPRSGDLSVYWYQQSLDQGLQFLIQYYNGEERAKGNILERFSAQQFPDLHSELNLSSLELGDSALYFCASSVGMMRDSALSGYTFGSGTRLTVV.

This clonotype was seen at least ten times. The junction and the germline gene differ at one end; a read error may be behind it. The CDR3 loop is CASSYSRGIQPRHF. Here the CDR3 DNA reads TGTGCCAGCAGTTACAGCAGGGGAATACAGCCCCGGCATTTT. V is TRBV6-5 and J is TRBJ1-5; D is possibly TRBD1 (6 bases). From germline, CDR1 is MNHEY and CDR2 SVGAGI. The CDR3 has 14 residues.